This TCR beta chain originates from a study of spatial heterogeneity in lung cancer. By proportion, this clonotype is medium-sized. Trimming at V came to 5 bases and at J to 2 bases, leaving 3 bases not matched to a gene. This CDR3 has 15 amino acids. Germline V gives CDR1 SGHTA, CDR2 FQGNSA. TCRdb called the 5' RACE reads again in MiXCR, with one record for every CDR3 protein. The sample gives 25,000 or so distinct CDR3 sequences, about 4.5% of which show up once; more than 4.5% is in the top ten. The time point denotes: sample taken at primary tumor resection. TCRs were sequenced from unsorted whole RNA of tumor, nontumor lung or PBMC.

The source was PBMCs, collected at surgery. V usage is TRBV7-2 and J usage is TRBJ2-6; 7 bases are a match to TRBD1. This clonotype originated in a male donor with early-stage non-small cell lung cancer. The CDR3 bases are TGTGCCAGCAGCCTTCAGGGGGCTGGGGCCAACGTCCTGACTTTC. Translation: CASSLQGAGANVLTF.